This T cell receptor beta chain was retrieved from a study of blood T cell repertoires in COVID-19. Germline values: CDR1 MNHEY, CDR2 SVGAGI. This CDR3 spans 10 amino acids. Trimming took off 4 bases at V and 8 bases at J, with 5 bases between the two ends. Produced via immunoSEQ multiplex PCR; TCRdb's table is partial and in-frame only. The table shows about 32,000 clones, with 75% to 90% occurring only once. The gene calls are TRBV6-5 and TRBJ1-2; D remains unclear. This receptor was obtained from a man in his fifties or sixties with active or convalescent COVID-19. Material: peripheral blood. CDR3 region: CASSLMGYTF. The CDR3 DNA reads TGTGCCAGCAGTTTAATGGGCTACACCTTC.